This T cell receptor beta chain was sequenced in a study of cytomegalovirus exposure and HLA in healthy donors. The overall study: Caucasian-associated ancestry cluster membership applied to approximately 84% of around 400 genotyped donors. Points from the study as a whole: A later analysis found that most CMV-associated TCR beta chains appeared HLA-restricted. Accounts indicate the classifier identified cytomegalovirus status with strong specificity and sensitivity.

In germline, CDR1 is LNHDA, CDR2 SQIVND (reference sequence). This CDR3 is built from 14 residues. The V gene lost 10 bases and the J gene lost 2 bases, with 15 bases spanning the gap. As concerns this clone: Its antigen is not identified.

60 Vbeta and 13 Jbeta primers were used in PCR. Using immunoSEQ multiplex PCR, the repertoire was profiled, and TCRdb retains in-frame clones only, with some absent. This repertoire includes fewer than 150,000 clones. The rearrangement links TRBV19 to TRBJ1-5; weak D call: TRBD1 (5 bases). This TCR was sampled from a man in his forties in good health and CMV-seronegative. Source material: PBMCs. CDR3 loop: CATERGKGNQPQHF. The CDR3 DNA reads as TGTGCCACCGAAAGGGGTAAGGGCAATCAGCCCCAGCATTTT.